The rows below give T cell receptor beta chains drawn from one sample of a study of Ad26.COV2.S vaccination and SARS-CoV-2 variants. Some clones are missing from TCRdb's copy, which holds only in-frame ones; the method was immunoSEQ multiplex PCR. Found here are about 350,000 clones, 88% of them singletons; the top ten hold roughly 6%. The sample consisted of peripheral blood, taken in a trial of Ad26.COV2.S vaccine versus placebo. The receptors shown here come from a person between 18 and 65 years old who received the Ad26.COV2.S COVID-19 vaccine or a placebo. CDR3s include the opening cysteine and the closing phenylalanine or tryptophan. Each record gives: D gene, CDR3 length, J gene, V gene, clone size, CDR3 protein, CDR3 DNA. D genes are given only for firm matches. The size of a clone is reported for some rows only, either as once, few or many, or as a class for expanded clones.

TRBD1,15,TRBJ1-2,TRBV29-1,NA,CSVEYPGQGAYGYTF,TGCAGCGTTGAATACCCGGGACAGGGGGCCTATGGCTACACCTTC
TRBD1,15,TRBJ2-5,TRBV6-2/TRBV6-3,once,CASSYSGQGARTQYF,TGTGCCAGCAGTTACTCGGGACAGGGGGCACGGACCCAGTACTTC
TRBD1,16,TRBJ2-2,TRBV27,NA,CASSLTPGQGTGELFF,TGTGCCAGCAGTTTGACGCCGGGACAGGGGACCGGGGAGCTGTTTTTT
NA,13,TRBJ2-1,TRBV7-3,NA,CASSLGPNNEQFF,TGTGCCAGCAGCTTAGGACCCAACAATGAGCAGTTCTTC
NA,10,TRBJ1-2,TRBV28,NA,CATGLYGYTF,TGTGCCACCGGCCTCTATGGCTACACCTTC
NA,14,TRBJ1-2,TRBV9,NA,CASSPQGGRGSYTF,TGTGCCAGCAGCCCCCAGGGCGGCCGGGGTAGCTACACCTTC
TRBD2,11,TRBJ2-1,TRBV27,NA,CASSLAGGLFF,TGTGCCAGCAGTCTAGCGGGAGGTTTATTCTTC
NA,14,TRBJ2-1,TRBV15,NA,CATSRDRGREEQFF,TGTGCCACCAGCAGAGATAGAGGTAGAGAAGAGCAGTTCTTC
NA,14,TRBJ1-6,TRBV30,NA,CAGTPRQPNSPLHF,TGTGCCGGGACCCCGAGACAACCTAATTCACCCCTCCACTTT
NA,13,TRBJ2-1,TRBV9,NA,CASSVGVGNEQFF,TGTGCCAGCAGCGTGGGGGTTGGCAATGAGCAGTTCTTC
NA,12,TRBJ2-3,TRBV11-2,NA,CASSLPTDTQYF,TGTGCCAGCAGCTTACCGACAGATACGCAGTATTTT
TRBD2,16,TRBJ2-1,TRBV5-4,NA,CASSLATSGNYNEQFF,TGTGCCAGCAGCTTGGCAACTAGCGGAAACTACAATGAGCAGTTCTTC